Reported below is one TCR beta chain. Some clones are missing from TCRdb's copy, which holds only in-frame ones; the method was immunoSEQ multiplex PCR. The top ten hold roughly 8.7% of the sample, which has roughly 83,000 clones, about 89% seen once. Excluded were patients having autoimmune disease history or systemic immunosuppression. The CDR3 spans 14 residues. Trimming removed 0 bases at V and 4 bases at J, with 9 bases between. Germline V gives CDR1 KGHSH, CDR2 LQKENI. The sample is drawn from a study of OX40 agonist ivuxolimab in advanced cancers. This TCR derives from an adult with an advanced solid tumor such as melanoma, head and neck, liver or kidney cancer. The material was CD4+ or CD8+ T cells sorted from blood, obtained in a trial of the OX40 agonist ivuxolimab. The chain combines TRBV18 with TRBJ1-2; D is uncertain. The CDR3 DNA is TGTGCCAGCTCACCACCGTGGGGAGGCTATGGCTACACCTTC. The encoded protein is CASSPPWGGYGYTF.